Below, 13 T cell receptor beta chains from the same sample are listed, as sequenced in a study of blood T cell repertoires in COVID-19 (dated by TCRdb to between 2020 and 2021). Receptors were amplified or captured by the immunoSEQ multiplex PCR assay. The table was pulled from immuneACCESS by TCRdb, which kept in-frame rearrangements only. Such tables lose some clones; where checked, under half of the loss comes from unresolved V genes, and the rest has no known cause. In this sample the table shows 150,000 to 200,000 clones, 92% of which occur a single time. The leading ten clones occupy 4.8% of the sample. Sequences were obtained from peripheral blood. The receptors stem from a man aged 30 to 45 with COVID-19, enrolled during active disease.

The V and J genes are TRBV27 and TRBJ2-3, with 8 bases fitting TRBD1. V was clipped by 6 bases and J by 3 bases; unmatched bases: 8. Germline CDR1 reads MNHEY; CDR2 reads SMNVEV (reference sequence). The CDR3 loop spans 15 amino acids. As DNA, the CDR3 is TGTGCCAGCAGCTCAGGGGGCAGAGTGACAGATACGCAGTATTTT. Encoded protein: CASSSGGRVTDTQYF.

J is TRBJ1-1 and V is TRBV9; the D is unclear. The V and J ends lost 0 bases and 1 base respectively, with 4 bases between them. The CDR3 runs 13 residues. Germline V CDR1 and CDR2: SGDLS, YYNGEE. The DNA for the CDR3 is TGTGCCAGCAGCGTAGCAAAGAACACTGAAGCTTTCTTT. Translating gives CASSVAKNTEAFF.

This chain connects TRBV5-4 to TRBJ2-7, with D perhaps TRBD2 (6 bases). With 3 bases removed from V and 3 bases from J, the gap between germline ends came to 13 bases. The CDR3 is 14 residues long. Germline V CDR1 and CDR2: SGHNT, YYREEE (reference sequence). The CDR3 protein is CASSSSSGVYEQYF. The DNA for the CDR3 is TGTGCCAGCAGCTCTAGCTCGGGGGTCTACGAGCAGTACTTC.

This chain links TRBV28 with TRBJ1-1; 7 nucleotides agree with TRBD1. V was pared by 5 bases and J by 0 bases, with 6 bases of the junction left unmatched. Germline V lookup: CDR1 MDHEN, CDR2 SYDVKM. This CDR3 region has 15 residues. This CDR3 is CASSPPGQLNTEAFF. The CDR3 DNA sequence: TGTGCCAGCAGTCCACCGGGACAGCTGAACACTGAAGCTTTCTTT.

CDR3 DNA sequence: TGTGCCAGCAGTGTTGGGCTCTCCTACGAGCAGTACTTC. This encodes CASSVGLSYEQYF. V usage is TRBV27 and J usage is TRBJ2-7; D gene uncertain. V gave up 5 bases and J gave up 0 bases, with 8 bases separating them. The CDR3 covers 13 residues. CDR1 MNHEY and CDR2 SMNVEV come from the germline V gene (reference sequence).

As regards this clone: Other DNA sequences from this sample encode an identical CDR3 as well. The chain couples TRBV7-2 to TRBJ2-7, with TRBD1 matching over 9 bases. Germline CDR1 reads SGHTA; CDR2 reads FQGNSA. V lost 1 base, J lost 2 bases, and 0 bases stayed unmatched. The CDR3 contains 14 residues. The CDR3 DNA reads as TGTGCCAGCAGCTTAGACAGGGGGCCCTACGAGCAGTACTTC. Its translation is CASSLDRGPYEQYF.

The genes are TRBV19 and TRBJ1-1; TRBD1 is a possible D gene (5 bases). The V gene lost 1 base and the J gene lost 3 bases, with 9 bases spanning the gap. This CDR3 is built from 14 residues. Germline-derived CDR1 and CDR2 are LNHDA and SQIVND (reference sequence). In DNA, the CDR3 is TGTGCCAGTAGTATAGGCTCGGGGGACACTGAAGCTTTCTTT. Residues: CASSIGSGDTEAFF.

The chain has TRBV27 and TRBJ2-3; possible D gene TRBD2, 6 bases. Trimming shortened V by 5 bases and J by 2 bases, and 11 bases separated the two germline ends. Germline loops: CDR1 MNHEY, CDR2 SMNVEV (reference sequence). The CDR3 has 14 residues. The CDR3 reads CASSRRDHTDTQYF. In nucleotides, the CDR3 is TGTGCCAGCAGTAGGCGGGACCACACAGATACGCAGTATTTT.

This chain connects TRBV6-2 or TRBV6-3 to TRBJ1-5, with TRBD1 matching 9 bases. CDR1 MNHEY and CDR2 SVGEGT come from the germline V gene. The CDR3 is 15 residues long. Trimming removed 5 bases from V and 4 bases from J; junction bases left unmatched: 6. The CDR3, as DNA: TGTGCCAGCAGTCCCTCCGGGACAGGGAATCAGCCCCAGCATTTT. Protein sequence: CASSPSGTGNQPQHF.

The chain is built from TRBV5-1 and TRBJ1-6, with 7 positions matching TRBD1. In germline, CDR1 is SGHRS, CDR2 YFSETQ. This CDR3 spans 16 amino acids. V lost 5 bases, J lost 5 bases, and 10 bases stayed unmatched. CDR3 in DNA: TGCGCCAGCAGGGGGGGATCCGGGACAGATAATTCACCCCTCCACTTT. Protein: CASRGGSGTDNSPLHF. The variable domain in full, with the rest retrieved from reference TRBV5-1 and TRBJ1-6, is KAGVTQTPRYLIKTRGQQVTLSCSPISGHRSVSWYQQTPGQGLQFLFEYFSETQRNKGNFPGRFSGRQFSNSRSEMNVSTLELGDSALYLCASRGGSGTDNSPLHFGNGTRLTVT.

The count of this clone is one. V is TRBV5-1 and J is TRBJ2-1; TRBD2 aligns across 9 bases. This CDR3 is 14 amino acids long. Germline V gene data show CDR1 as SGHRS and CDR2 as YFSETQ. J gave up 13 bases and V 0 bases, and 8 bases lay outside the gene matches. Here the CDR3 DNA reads TGCGCCAGCAGCTTGGGTAGCGGGGGAGGATTCCAGTTCTTC. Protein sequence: CASSLGSGGGFQFF. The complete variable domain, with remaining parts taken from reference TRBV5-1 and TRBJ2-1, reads KAGVTQTPRYLIKTRGQQVTLSCSPISGHRSVSWYQQTPGQGLQFLFEYFSETQRNKGNFPGRFSGRQFSNSRSEMNVSTLELGDSALYLCASSLGSGGGFQFFGPGTRLTVL.

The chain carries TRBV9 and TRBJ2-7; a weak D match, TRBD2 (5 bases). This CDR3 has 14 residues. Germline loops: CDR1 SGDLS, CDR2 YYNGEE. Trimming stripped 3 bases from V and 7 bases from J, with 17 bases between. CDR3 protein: CASSGGWVGGEQYF. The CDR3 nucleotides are TGTGCCAGCAGCGGAGGGTGGGTAGGCGGAGAGCAGTACTTC.

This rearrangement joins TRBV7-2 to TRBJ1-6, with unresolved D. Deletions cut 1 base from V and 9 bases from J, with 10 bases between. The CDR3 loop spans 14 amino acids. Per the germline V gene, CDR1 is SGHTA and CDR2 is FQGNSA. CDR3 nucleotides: TGTGCCAGCAGCTTAGACACCCAACCTTCACCCCTCCACTTT. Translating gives CASSLDTQPSPLHF.